This passage covers 32 T cell receptor beta chains from one sample sequenced in a study of CD8 T cells in Susac syndrome. Random hexamers were used to reverse transcribe the RNA input (roughly 0.5 to 1 ug). Via MiXCR, TCRdb re-called the immunoSEQ multiplex PCR reads, giving one row per CDR3 protein. In the table there are around 190,000 distinct CDR3 sequences, 90% to 95% of which are singletons. Sequences were obtained from CD4+ T cells from PBMCs. The receptors come from a human donor in good health.

Worth noting for this clonotype: A read error may account for a junction end that differs from germline. The chain employs TRBV14 and TRBJ1-2; D is possibly TRBD1 (5 bases). CDR3 length: 16 amino acids. Per the germline V gene, CDR1 is SGHDN and CDR2 is FVKESK. CDR3 loop: CAGSPAGRARGSGYTF. Written as DNA, the CDR3 is TGTGCCGGCAGCCCAGCGGGACGGGCTAGGGGCAGTGGCTACACCTTC. Filled out from reference TRBV14 and TRBJ1-2, the complete variable domain reads EAGVTQFPSHSVIEKGQTVTLRCDPISGHDNLYWYRRVMGKEIKFLLHFVKESKQDESGMPNNRFLAERTGGTYSTLKVQPAELEDSGVYFCAGSPAGRARGSGYTFGSGTRLTVV.

The rearrangement links TRBV9 to TRBJ2-5; 7 nucleotides align to TRBD1. This CDR3 contains 15 residues. J gave up 3 bases and V 0 bases, and 5 bases lay outside the gene matches. Germline V CDR1 and CDR2: SGDLS, YYNGEE. DNA of the CDR3: TGTGCCAGCAGCGTAGCAGGGACAGATAAAGAGACCCAGTACTTC. Protein product: CASSVAGTDKETQYF.

The table lists this clonotype with a count of one. This sequence joins TRBV7-2 and TRBJ2-1, with 8 bases fitting TRBD2. V gave up 5 bases and J gave up 8 bases; unmatched junction bases: 5. The germline V gene has CDR1 SGHTA and CDR2 FQGNSA. The CDR3 contains 13 residues. The CDR3, as DNA: TGTGCCAGCAGCGACGGACTAGCCCATGAGCAGTTCTTC. Translating gives CASSDGLAHEQFF.

The chain is built from TRBV29-1 and TRBJ2-5; D gene ambiguous. This CDR3 has 11 residues. Trimming took off 5 bases at V and 5 bases at J, with 9 bases between the two ends. From germline, CDR1 is SQVTM and CDR2 ANQGSEA. The CDR3 nucleotides read TGCAGCGTTCGGACCTGGGAGACCCAGTACTTC. Translation: CSVRTWETQYF.

The rearrangement links TRBV6-1 to TRBJ1-1; possibly TRBD1 for D (6 bases). CDR1 and CDR2 from the germline V gene are MNHNS and SASEGT. V lost 4 bases to trimming and J lost 11 bases, with 20 bases between them. The CDR3 runs 14 residues. CDR3 sequence reads: CASSGRQARPSAFF. CDR3 nucleotides: TGTGCCAGCAGTGGTAGACAGGCCCGCCCTTCGGCTTTCTTT.

The chain has TRBV5-1 and TRBJ2-5, with 8 nucleotides matching TRBD2. V shed 4 bases and J 4 bases; nucleotides not matched to a gene: 6. The CDR3 is 14 residues long. Germline CDR1 reads SGHRS; CDR2 reads YFSETQ. The CDR3 DNA reads as TGCGCCAGCAGCCACCCGGGACTAGGAGAGACCCAGTACTTC. It translates to CASSHPGLGETQYF.

This clonotype appeared once. The gene calls are TRBV3-1 and TRBJ2-3; D ambiguous. CDR3 length: 14 amino acids. CDR1 is LGHDT and CDR2 is YNNKEL in the germline V gene (reference sequence). V was pared by 4 bases and J by 4 bases, with 12 bases between. The CDR3 loop is CASSPTRTPDTQYF. Here the CDR3 DNA reads TGTGCCAGCAGCCCAACGCGGACCCCAGATACGCAGTATTTT.

CDR3 amino acids: CASSLVPGQRSYEQYF. Here the CDR3 DNA reads TGTGCCAGCAGCTTGGTCCCGGGACAGAGATCCTACGAGCAGTACTTC. The J gene is TRBJ2-7, the V gene TRBV7-2, with TRBD1 matching over 7 bases. Per germline, CDR1 SGHTA and CDR2 FQGNSA. This CDR3 comprises 16 residues. V trimming: 3 bases; J trimming: 1 base; junction bases outside the gene matches: 9.

The chain couples TRBV29-1 to TRBJ1-5; D not certain. Between the trimmed V and J ends, which lost 4 bases and 5 bases, there was a span of 12 bases. This CDR3 has 13 residues. The germline V gene encodes CDR1 SQVTM and CDR2 ANQGSEA. The CDR3 loop is CSVGQAFYQPQHF. The DNA of the CDR3 is TGCAGCGTTGGGCAGGCGTTCTATCAGCCCCAGCATTTT. Together with reference TRBV29-1 and TRBJ1-5, the CDR3 gives the full variable domain: SAVISQKPSRDICQRGTSLTIQCQVDSQVTMMFWYRQQPGQSLTLIATANQGSEATYESGFVIDKFPISRPNLTFSTLTVSNMSPEDSSIYLCSVGQAFYQPQHFGDGTRLSIL.

The V call is TRBV27, the J call TRBJ2-7; 10 nucleotides agree with TRBD2. V lost 5 bases and J lost 0; bases outside the gene matches: 7. The CDR3 runs to 16 residues. The germline V gene encodes CDR1 MNHEY and CDR2 SMNVEV (reference sequence). The CDR3 DNA sequence: TGTGCCAGCAGTCAGGGGGAGCGGGGGGGCTCCTACGAGCAGTACGTC. Encoded protein: CASSQGERGGSYEQYV.

CDR3: CASRTGVLPTGELFF. CDR3 coding DNA: TGTGCCAGCAGAACAGGGGTACTCCCTACCGGGGAGCTGTTTTTT. The chain joins TRBV6-6 to TRBJ2-2; TRBD1 agrees at 7 bases. V shed 6 bases and J 5 bases; nucleotides not matched to a gene: 9. The CDR3 length is 15 residues. Germline CDR1 and CDR2: MNHNY and SVGAGI (reference sequence).

This chain connects TRBV6-4 to TRBJ2-3; D is perhaps TRBD2 (5 bases). Germline CDR1 is MRHNA and CDR2 is SNTAGT. V lost 6 bases and J 1 base, leaving 17 bases between the germline ends. CDR3 length equals 16 residues. CDR3 sequence reads: CASSSSSGTGTDTQYF. The DNA of the CDR3 is TGTGCCAGCAGCTCTAGCTCGGGCACTGGCACAGATACGCAGTATTTT.

This chain uses TRBV5-1 with TRBJ1-1, with D possibly TRBD1 on 5 matching bases. The CDR3 sequence is 14 residues long. From germline, CDR1 is SGHRS and CDR2 YFSETQ. V gave up 7 bases and J gave up 1 base, with 14 bases separating them. DNA of the CDR3: TGCGCCAGCCGCGAGCAGGGAGGGAACACTGAAGCTTTCTTT. This codes for CASREQGGNTEAFF.

The chain links TRBV20-1 to TRBJ2-7, with D possibly being TRBD1 (5 bases). The germline V gene encodes CDR1 DFQATT and CDR2 SNEGSKA (reference sequence). This CDR3 is built from 13 residues. Trimming shortened V by 1 base and J by 3 bases, and 10 bases separated the two germline ends. The CDR3 DNA is TGCAGTGCTAGAGGGCAGGGAATCTACGAGCAGTACTTC. This encodes CSARGQGIYEQYF.

The genes are TRBV6-2 or TRBV6-3 and TRBJ2-6; 8 bases fit TRBD1. The CDR3 runs to 13 residues. Germline assignment: CDR1 MNHEY and CDR2 SVGEGT. V trimming: 9 bases; J trimming: 7 bases; junction bases outside the gene matches: 5. The CDR3 region has the DNA TGTGCCAGAAACACAGGGGGAGCCAACGTCCTGACTTTC. This codes for CARNTGGANVLTF.

The chain is built from TRBV6-5 and TRBJ2-5; D tentatively reads TRBD1 or TRBD2 (5 bases each). CDR1 is MNHEY, CDR2 SVGAGI, per germline. V was pared by 4 bases and J by 8 bases, with 23 bases between. CDR3 size: 16 residues. CDR3 coding DNA: TGTGCCAGCAGTTCGCCAACCGGGACCCCAAGAGAAACCCAGTACTTC. Translation gives CASSSPTGTPRETQYF.

The chain combines TRBV28 with TRBJ2-4; 8 bases line up with TRBD1. The V gene's germline CDR1 is MDHEN and CDR2 SYDVKM. The length of the CDR3 is 16 residues. J lost 1 base, V lost 5 bases, and 7 bases had no gene match. CDR3: CASSPGGWVAKNIQYF. The CDR3 region has the DNA TGTGCCAGCAGTCCAGGGGGCTGGGTGGCCAAAAACATTCAGTACTTC.

The chain has TRBV12-3 or TRBV12-4 and TRBJ2-4, with TRBD1 as a possible D gene (6 bases). V was shortened by 3 bases and J by 6 bases, with 15 bases between the two germline ends. The CDR3 spans 15 residues. Here the CDR3 DNA reads TGTGCCAGCAGTTTTGGCAGGGGTTCATTAAACATTCAGTACTTC. It encodes CASSFGRGSLNIQYF.

The chain uses TRBV5-1 and TRBJ1-4; 12 positions agree with TRBD1. V dropped 3 bases and J dropped 3; count of bases not matched to a gene: 3. CDR1 and CDR2 from the germline V gene are SGHRS and YFSETQ. CDR3 size: 16 residues. The CDR3 nucleotides read TGCGCCAGCAGCTCGGGACAGGGGGCACCTAATGAAAAACTGTTTTTT. Amino acid sequence: CASSSGQGAPNEKLFF.

The J gene is TRBJ2-4, the V gene TRBV28; the D gene could be TRBD1 or TRBD2 (5 bases each). Per germline, CDR1 MDHEN and CDR2 SYDVKM. This CDR3 has 16 residues. The ends were cut back, 5 bases at V and 1 base at J, with 15 bases in the middle. As DNA, the CDR3 is TGTGCCAGCAGTGCTCGCAGGGAGTGGGCCAAAAACATTCAGTACTTC. It translates to CASSARREWAKNIQYF.

The chain joins TRBV14 to TRBJ1-2; no clear D gene. The CDR3 is made up of 15 amino acids. CDR1 is SGHDN and CDR2 is FVKESK in the germline V gene. The germline V and J ends were trimmed by 0 bases and 0 bases, with 8 bases remaining between them. In DNA, the CDR3 is TGTGCCAGCAGCCAAGATTACTGGGCTAACTATGGCTACACCTTC. It yields the protein CASSQDYWANYGYTF.

This clonotype was seen just once. The rearrangement joins TRBV12-3 or TRBV12-4 to TRBJ1-2, with D tentatively TRBD1 (5 bases). V was cut by 7 bases and J by 8 bases, with 26 bases left in between. The CDR3 covers 16 residues. The CDR3 DNA reads TGTGCCAGCACCTCGACCCCCCCAGGGCGAGAGGAAGGCTACACCTTC. It is translated as CASTSTPPGREEGYTF.

The rearrangement links TRBV12-3 or TRBV12-4 to TRBJ1-2; tentatively, D is TRBD1 (6 bases). The CDR3 sequence is 13 residues long. The V gene lost 6 bases and the J gene lost 8 bases, with 16 bases spanning the gap. CDR3: CASRPAGAWGYTF. The CDR3 DNA sequence: TGTGCCAGCAGACCAGCGGGGGCGTGGGGCTACACCTTC.

This chain uses TRBV20-1 with TRBJ1-4; no firm D call. Germline CDR1 reads DFQATT; CDR2 reads SNEGSKA (reference sequence). Deletions cut 1 base from V and 5 bases from J, with 5 bases between. This CDR3 has 12 residues. CDR3 in amino acids: CSARAINEKLFF. CDR3 bases: TGCAGTGCTAGAGCGATAAATGAAAAACTGTTTTTT.

In this sample, this clonotype turned up a few times. The chain carries TRBV3-1 and TRBJ2-7; D gene uncertain. Trimming took off 5 bases at V and 1 base at J, with 9 bases between the two ends. The germline V gene has CDR1 LGHDT and CDR2 YNNKEL (reference sequence). The CDR3 runs 13 residues. The CDR3 protein is CASSNTWSYEQYF. As DNA, the CDR3 is TGTGCCAGCAGCAATACGTGGTCCTACGAGCAGTACTTC.

The chain recombines TRBV5-4 with TRBJ1-1, with TRBD1 matching 7 bases. Germline CDR1 reads SGHNT; CDR2 reads YYREEE (reference sequence). The CDR3 is made up of 15 amino acids. J gave up 0 bases and V 2 bases, and 4 bases lay outside the gene matches. The CDR3 DNA reads TGTGCCAGCAGCTTAAGAGGGGGCATGAACACTGAAGCTTTCTTT. This sequence encodes CASSLRGGMNTEAFF.

The CDR3 protein is CASSSRQGFDEQYF. DNA for the CDR3: TGTGCCAGCTCGTCGCGACAGGGGTTTGACGAGCAGTACTTC. The chain carries TRBV18 and TRBJ2-7, with 8 positions matching TRBD1. Trimming took 6 bases from V and 5 from J; bases not matched to a gene: 9. CDR3 length: 14 amino acids. Germline CDR1 reads KGHSH; CDR2 reads LQKENI.

The sample holds one count of this clonotype. V gene TRBV9 combines with J gene TRBJ2-5, with TRBD2 matching over 9 bases. V lost 0 bases and J lost 1; bases outside the gene matches: 13. The CDR3 covers 19 residues. Germline-derived CDR1 and CDR2 are SGDLS and YYNGEE. The CDR3 spells CASSVGTVAGVRFQETQYF. The DNA for the CDR3 is TGTGCCAGCAGCGTAGGGACTGTAGCGGGGGTAAGATTCCAAGAGACCCAGTACTTC.

This clonotype has a single count. The chain joins TRBV6-1 to TRBJ1-1, with 7 bases lining up with TRBD1. The CDR3 length is 14 residues. Trimming at V came to 7 bases and at J to 1 base, leaving 6 bases not matched to a gene. CDR1 and CDR2 from the germline V gene are MNHNS and SASEGT. The DNA for the CDR3 is TGTGCCAGCACCATAACAGGGGCGAACACTGAAGCTTTCTTT. Translation gives CASTITGANTEAFF.

The chain's CDR3 is CASSPLGQGNTIYF. CDR3 nucleotide sequence: TGTGCCAGCAGTCCCCTCGGACAGGGAAACACCATATATTTT. The rearrangement uses TRBV12-3 or TRBV12-4 and TRBJ1-3; D perhaps matches TRBD1 (6 bases). This CDR3 has 14 amino acids. The V end was cut by 5 bases, the J end by 4 bases, with 12 bases between.

This rearrangement joins TRBV5-4 to TRBJ2-6, with D possibly being TRBD1 (5 bases). V was pared by 3 bases and J by 1 base, with 11 bases between. Per the germline V gene, CDR1 is SGHNT and CDR2 is YYREEE (reference sequence). CDR3 length: 16 amino acids. As DNA, the CDR3 is TGTGCCAGCAGCTACCCTACAGGATCTGGGGCCAACGTCCTGACTTTC. It translates to CASSYPTGSGANVLTF. Looking up the rest from reference TRBV5-4 and TRBJ2-6 gives the full variable domain: ETGVTQSPTHLIKTRGQQVTLRCSSQSGHNTVSWYQQALGQGPQFIFQYYREEENGRGNFPPRFSGLQFPNYSSELNVNALELDDSALYLCASSYPTGSGANVLTFGAGSRLTVL.

The chain uses TRBV7-2 and TRBJ2-5; no firm D call. Trimming took 4 bases from V and 3 from J, leaving 9 bases between them. The germline gives CDR1 SGHTA, CDR2 FQGNSA. The CDR3 runs to 13 residues. The CDR3 bases are TGTGCCAGCAGCTCGTCGGCTAAAGAGACCCAGTACTTC. Its translation: CASSSSAKETQYF. The whole variable domain, remainder taken from reference TRBV7-2 and TRBJ2-5, is GAGVSQSPSNKVTEKGKDVELRCDPISGHTALYWYRQSLGQGLEFLIYFQGNSAPDKSGLPSDRFSAERTGGSVSTLTIQRTQQEDSAVYLCASSSSAKETQYFGPGTRLLVL.